The clone carrying this T cell receptor beta chain was observed a handful of times. As yet, its antigen is unknown. The sequenced template was cDNA made from the entire isolated RNA. Profiling relied on immunoSEQ multiplex PCR, and the TCRdb table lists in-frame clones only, not all of them. This sample has hundreds of thousands of clones; around 15% occur once, and the top ten carry nearly 0.04%. This record belongs to a study of beta chain features in type 1 diabetes. Overall study findings and caveats: More deletions and fewer insertions at VDJ junctions were found in patients with type 1 diabetes. Among patients with Type 1 diabetes, TCRB CDR3s were moderately but significantly shorter in every one of the four CD4+ subsets.

Germline V gives CDR1 SGDLS, CDR2 YYNGEE. The CDR3 totals 14 residues. V gave up 2 bases and J gave up 5 bases; unmatched junction bases: 3. The chain carries TRBV9 and TRBJ2-7; 11 bases fit TRBD1. This sequence was found in a man between 18 and 29 years old with type 1 diabetes. The specimen sequenced was naive CD4+ T cells from blood. The CDR3 bases are TGTGCCAGCAGCGTGGACAGGGGGCCCGACGAGCAGTACTTC. Amino acid sequence: CASSVDRGPDEQYF.